The 14 T cell receptor beta chains listed next were all sequenced from one sample in a study of CD8 T cells in ankylosing spondylitis. A single record per CDR3 protein comes from TCRdb applying MiXCR to the 5' RACE reads. The table records about 340,000 distinct CDR3 sequences, about 15% of them present only once. Sample: blood, either unsorted or a sorted T cell fraction (not recorded which). The receptors shown here come from a male donor with ankylosing spondylitis or in good health (not recorded which).

This chain connects TRBV12-3 or TRBV12-4 to TRBJ1-3; tentative D call: TRBD1 (6 bases). Between the trimmed V and J ends, which lost 5 bases and 0 bases, there was a span of 11 bases. This CDR3 is built from 15 residues. This CDR3 reads CASSQDSRSGNTIYF. In DNA form, the CDR3 reads TGTGCCAGCAGTCAGGACAGCCGCTCTGGAAACACCATATATTTT.

The chain carries TRBV6-1 and TRBJ1-2; D not certain. The CDR3 is 13 amino acids. Between the trimmed V and J ends, which lost 5 bases and 0 bases, there was a span of 7 bases. Germline CDR1 MNHNS, CDR2 SASEGT. Written as DNA, the CDR3 is TGTGCCAGCAGTCGCAGAGCTAACTATGGCTACACCTTC. Its protein is CASSRRANYGYTF.

This clonotype was seen many times. The chain uses TRBV12-3 or TRBV12-4 and TRBJ2-7; a weak D match, TRBD2 (6 bases). Between the trimmed V and J ends, which lost 6 bases and 3 bases, there was a span of 15 bases. The CDR3 has 14 amino acids. The DNA for the CDR3 is TGTGCCAGCAGGTCTACATCGGGGGTCTACGAGCAGTACTTC. Protein: CASRSTSGVYEQYF.

The rearrangement links TRBV7-2 to TRBJ2-7; D is ambiguous. V was clipped by 0 bases and J by 7 bases, with 13 bases between them. Looked up from germline, CDR1 is SGHTA and CDR2 is FQGNSA. This CDR3 is 14 amino acids long. CDR3 sequence: CASSLASEAPEQYF. The DNA of the CDR3 is TGTGCCAGCAGCTTAGCAAGCGAAGCGCCAGAGCAGTACTTC.

The chain couples TRBV20-1 to TRBJ2-1; no reliable D call. The germline gives CDR1 DFQATT, CDR2 SNEGSKA (reference sequence). This CDR3 comprises 12 residues. The V end lost 6 bases, the J end lost 6 bases, and 12 bases lay between the germline ends. CDR3 nucleotide sequence: TGCAGTGCCAGGCGAGGCCCCAATGAGCAGTTCTTC. It translates to CSARRGPNEQFF.

Comment on this clonotype: This may be a read error: a much more frequent sequence differs by one nucleotide. The chain recombines TRBV10-3 with TRBJ2-7, with 9 bases that match TRBD2. Germline V lookup: CDR1 ENHRY, CDR2 SYGVKD. The CDR3 spans 15 residues. CDR3 nucleotide sequence: TGTGCCATCAGTGATGTAGTTAGCGGGGGATCCGAGCAGAACTTC. It is translated as CAISDVVSGGSEQNF.

This clonotype was detected only a few times. The rearrangement uses TRBV10-3 and TRBJ2-3, with 7 bases matching TRBD2. Trimming at V came to 0 bases and at J to 6 bases, leaving 6 bases not matched to a gene. This CDR3 comprises 15 residues. CDR1 and CDR2 from the germline V gene are ENHRY and SYGVKD. CDR3 DNA: TGTGCCATCAGTGAGTCGTGGGGGGGATTTGATACGCAGTATTTT. Translated: CAISESWGGFDTQYF.

This clonotype occurred a few times. V gene TRBV7-2 combines with J gene TRBJ2-3, with TRBD2 matching 8 bases. CDR3 length: 15 amino acids. The germline gives CDR1 SGHTA, CDR2 FQGNSA. V was clipped by 4 bases and J by 1 base; unmatched bases: 4. The CDR3 nucleotides read TGTGCCAGCAGCTACAGCGGGGGCCGCACAGATACGCAGTATTTT. This codes for CASSYSGGRTDTQYF.

A few counts support this clonotype. This chain links TRBV3-1 with TRBJ2-7, with 7 bases matching TRBD1. V shed 1 base, J shed 5 bases, and the junction held 5 bases outside the gene matches. The CDR3 length is 14 residues. CDR1 and CDR2 (germline): LGHDT, YNNKEL (reference sequence). CDR3: CASSQVTGVHEQYF. In DNA, the CDR3 is TGTGCCAGCAGCCAAGTCACAGGGGTCCACGAGCAGTACTTC.

The CDR3 here is CSARRQGRGDTEAFF. CDR3 nucleotide sequence: TGCAGTGCTAGGAGGCAGGGGCGTGGTGACACTGAAGCTTTCTTT. V gene TRBV20-1 combines with J gene TRBJ1-1; D might be TRBD1 (6 bases). The CDR3 contains 15 residues. The germline CDR1 and CDR2 sequences are DFQATT and SNEGSKA (reference sequence). Trimming took 3 bases from V and 3 from J, leaving 17 bases between them.

In this sample, this clonotype turned up a few times. The chain recombines TRBV11-3 with TRBJ2-7; D is unresolved. The V gene lost 0 bases and the J gene lost 3 bases, with 12 bases spanning the gap. The CDR3 loop spans 15 amino acids. CDR1 and CDR2 (germline): SGHNT, YENEEA. The CDR3 coding sequence is TGTGCCAGCAGCTTAGACGGTCAGCTGATCTACGAGCAGTACTTC. Protein sequence: CASSLDGQLIYEQYF.

The chain employs TRBV12-3 or TRBV12-4 and TRBJ1-2, with 9 bases matching TRBD1. This CDR3 region has 15 residues. The trim removed 1 base at V and 2 bases at J, leaving 2 bases unmatched. CDR3 sequence (DNA): TGTGCCAGCAGTTTAGACAGGGGGCGAAACTATGGCTACACCTTC. As protein: CASSLDRGRNYGYTF.

The rearrangement links TRBV9 to TRBJ2-2; 8 bases are shared with TRBD1. Germline lookup yields CDR1 SGDLS and CDR2 YYNGEE. V gave up 0 bases and J gave up 5 bases; unmatched junction bases: 6. There are 16 residues in the CDR3. CDR3 amino acids: CASSVEQGATTGELFF. The CDR3 DNA is TGTGCCAGCAGCGTAGAGCAGGGGGCGACTACCGGGGAGCTGTTTTTT.

This clonotype was seen a few times. CDR3 in amino acids: CSAPDRRSSGNTIYF. DNA of the CDR3: TGCAGTGCCCCTGACCGGCGAAGCTCTGGAAACACCATATATTTT. The chain carries TRBV20-1 and TRBJ1-3, with D unresolved. Trimming took 6 bases from V and 0 from J, leaving 15 bases between them. The CDR3 covers 15 residues. The V gene's germline CDR1 is DFQATT and CDR2 SNEGSKA (reference sequence).